One and the same sample provided the 23 T cell receptor beta chains below, sequenced in a study of T cells after yellow fever vaccination. MiXCR, run by TCRdb on the 5' RACE reads, gives a single entry per CDR3 protein. In the table there are 350,000 to 550,000 distinct CDR3 sequences, around a sixth of which are singletons. Sequencing was performed on PBMCs, taken before the yellow fever booster vaccination. The source is a man between 18 and 29 years old who received the YFV17D yellow fever vaccine.

This sequence joins TRBV3-1 and TRBJ1-1, with D hard to call. Trimming removed 2 bases at V and 1 base at J, with 8 bases between. The germline CDR1 and CDR2 sequences are LGHDT and YNNKEL (reference sequence). The CDR3 totals 14 residues. The CDR3 DNA reads TGTGCCAGCAGCCAATCCTGGCAGAACACTGAAGCTTTCTTT. As protein: CASSQSWQNTEAFF.

The chain couples TRBV3-1 to TRBJ2-5; D is unresolved. The germline V gene encodes CDR1 LGHDT and CDR2 YNNKEL (reference sequence). The CDR3 contains 16 residues. V was trimmed by 0 bases and J by 1 base, leaving 12 bases between them. Written as DNA, the CDR3 is TGTGCCAGCAGCCAAGATCCGCGGTACCCCCAAGAGACCCAGTACTTC. It specifies CASSQDPRYPQETQYF.

This clonotype was counted a few times. The rearrangement links TRBV15 to TRBJ2-1, with 10 bases aligning to TRBD2. V lost 0 bases and J lost 4; bases outside the gene matches: 3. This CDR3 region has 16 residues. Germline CDR1 is LNHNV and CDR2 is YYDKDF (reference sequence). CDR3 sequence (DNA): TGTGCCACCAGCAGAGACAGGACTAGCGGTTACAATGAGCAGTTCTTC. Translating gives CATSRDRTSGYNEQFF. Filled out from reference TRBV15 and TRBJ2-1, the complete variable domain reads DAMVIQNPRYQVTQFGKPVTLSCSQTLNHNVMYWYQQKSSQAPKLLFHYYDKDFNNEADTPDNFQSRRPNTSFCFLDIRSPGLGDTAMYLCATSRDRTSGYNEQFFGPGTRLTVL.

This clonotype has only a few counts. This sequence joins TRBV5-4 and TRBJ2-7; D possibly corresponds to TRBD1 (6 bases). Germline CDR1 SGHNT, CDR2 YYREEE (reference sequence). Trimming removed 3 bases from V and 0 bases from J, with 10 bases in between. This CDR3 comprises 14 residues. The CDR3 nucleotides are TGTGCCAGCAGCTCAGGGGTCAGCTCCTACGAGCAGTACTTC. Translating gives CASSSGVSSYEQYF.

This chain uses TRBV10-3 with TRBJ2-1; 10 bases fit TRBD2. Looked up from germline, CDR1 is ENHRY and CDR2 is SYGVKD. J lost 5 bases, V lost 6 bases, and 7 bases had no gene match. The length of the CDR3 is 15 residues. CDR3 nucleotide sequence: TGTGCCATCAGCAAAGGGACTAGCGTAGACAATGAGCAGTTCTTC. Protein sequence: CAISKGTSVDNEQFF.

The CDR3 spells CSATGPGNTIYF. CDR3 bases: TGCAGCGCGACAGGCCCTGGAAACACCATATATTTT. The rearrangement links TRBV29-1 to TRBJ1-3, with D possibly being TRBD1 (6 bases). The V and J ends lost 7 bases and 2 bases respectively, with 9 bases between them. Germline CDR1 reads SQVTM; CDR2 reads ANQGSEA. The CDR3 is made up of 12 amino acids. The whole variable domain, filled in from reference TRBV29-1 and TRBJ1-3, reads SAVISQKPSRDICQRGTSLTIQCQVDSQVTMMFWYRQQPGQSLTLIATANQGSEATYESGFVIDKFPISRPNLTFSTLTVSNMSPEDSSIYLCSATGPGNTIYFGEGSWLTVV.

The chain links TRBV13 to TRBJ2-7; D gene uncertain. Germline V gene lookup returns CDR1 PRHDT and CDR2 FYEKMQ (reference sequence). V was cut by 6 bases and J by 0 bases, with 15 bases left in between. There are 15 residues in the CDR3. CDR3 protein: CASSRNWVSSYEQYF. CDR3 DNA sequence: TGTGCCAGCAGTCGCAATTGGGTTAGCTCCTACGAGCAGTACTTC.

This clonotype showed up just a few times. The chain carries TRBV5-1 and TRBJ2-3, with D possibly matching TRBD1 (6 bases). Germline V gives CDR1 SGHRS, CDR2 YFSETQ. The CDR3 runs to 17 residues. V shed 1 base and J shed 2 bases, with 17 bases lying between them. The CDR3 sequence: CASSLIPTTGNTDTQYF. The CDR3 bases are TGCGCCAGCAGCTTGATACCAACCACAGGGAACACAGATACGCAGTATTTT.

The rearrangement joins TRBV3-1 to TRBJ1-5, with D hard to call. The CDR3 spans 15 residues. Trimming shortened V by 2 bases and J by 0 bases, and 8 bases separated the two germline ends. Per the germline V gene, CDR1 is LGHDT and CDR2 is YNNKEL (reference sequence). CDR3 sequence reads: CASSQFGYSNQPQHF. CDR3 nucleotide sequence: TGTGCCAGCAGCCAATTCGGCTATAGCAATCAGCCCCAGCATTTT. Combining the CDR3 with reference TRBV3-1 and TRBJ1-5 gives the whole variable domain DTAVSQTPKYLVTQMGNDKSIKCEQNLGHDTMYWYKQDSKKFLKIMFSYNNKELIINETVPNRFSPKSPDKAHLNLHINSLELGDSAVYFCASSQFGYSNQPQHFGDGTRLSIL.

The chain couples TRBV20-1 to TRBJ2-7; D is possibly TRBD2 (6 bases). CDR3 length equals 14 residues. The germline V gene has CDR1 DFQATT and CDR2 SNEGSKA (reference sequence). Trimming removed 3 bases at V and 2 bases at J, with 14 bases between. In DNA form, the CDR3 reads TGCAGTGCTAGTTTGGAGGGGATCACCTACGAGCAGTACTTC. It encodes CSASLEGITYEQYF.

This clonotype was observed a few times. The J gene is TRBJ2-7, the V gene TRBV5-4; 7 bases align to TRBD1. Germline CDR1 is SGHNT and CDR2 is YYREEE (reference sequence). The ends lost 3 bases at V and 4 bases at J; junction bases unmatched: 7. This CDR3 spans 14 amino acids. Written as DNA, the CDR3 is TGTGCCAGCAGCTCCCTGGGGACAGCGTACGAGCAGTACGTC. Protein sequence: CASSSLGTAYEQYV.

A word on this clonotype: A junction boundary mismatches the germline segment, possibly from a read error. The J gene is TRBJ1-2, the V gene TRBV29-1, with 8 bases that match TRBD1. CDR3 length equals 11 residues. From germline, CDR1 is SQVTM and CDR2 ANQGSEA. The CDR3 sequence: CSALGQDKVYF. The DNA of the CDR3 is TGCAGCGCTTTGGGACAGGACAAAGTCTACTTC.

Ten or more counts support this clonotype. This chain connects TRBV7-2 to TRBJ2-2, with D possibly TRBD2 on 5 matching bases. From germline, CDR1 is SGHTA and CDR2 FQGNSA. The CDR3 loop spans 14 amino acids. V lost 5 bases to trimming and J lost 5 bases, with 12 bases between them. The CDR3 loop reads CASSIGWETGELFF. The CDR3 coding sequence is TGTGCCAGCAGCATCGGGTGGGAGACCGGGGAGCTGTTTTTT.

The J gene is TRBJ2-2, the V gene TRBV11-3; no definite D call. This CDR3 spans 14 amino acids. V was clipped by 0 bases and J by 4 bases, with 6 bases between them. Germline CDR1 is SGHNT and CDR2 is YENEEA. CDR3 protein: CASSLDPGTGELFF. The CDR3 nucleotides read TGTGCCAGCAGCTTAGATCCAGGCACCGGGGAGCTGTTTTTT.

The chain employs TRBV27 and TRBJ2-3; D not certain. The length of the CDR3 is 13 residues. V shed 4 bases and J shed 4 bases, with 9 bases lying between them. Germline CDR1 MNHEY, CDR2 SMNVEV (reference sequence). CDR3 nucleotides: TGTGCCAGCAGTTCGATAGGACCAGATACGCAGTATTTT. As protein: CASSSIGPDTQYF.

The CDR3 sequence: CASSKGQGAGEAFF. In nucleotides, the CDR3 is TGTGCCAGCAGCAAGGGACAGGGGGCGGGTGAAGCTTTCTTT. This chain connects TRBV5-5 to TRBJ1-1; 12 nucleotides agree with TRBD1. The ends lost 4 bases at V and 7 bases at J; junction bases unmatched: 5. Germline loops: CDR1 SGHKS, CDR2 YYEKEE (reference sequence). The CDR3 sequence is 14 residues long. The variable domain in full, completed from reference TRBV5-5 and TRBJ1-1, reads DAGVTQSPTHLIKTRGQQVTLRCSPISGHKSVSWYQQVLGQGPQFIFQYYEKEERGRGNFPDRFSARQFPNYSSELNVNALLLGDSALYLCASSKGQGAGEAFFGQGTRLTVV.

The chain links TRBV7-9 to TRBJ2-3; 7 nucleotides align to TRBD2. The length of the CDR3 is 15 residues. The ends lost 8 bases at V and 2 bases at J; junction bases unmatched: 10. Germline V lookup: CDR1 SEHNR, CDR2 FQNEAQ (reference sequence). CDR3 in amino acids: CASAGRGVVTDTQYF. For the CDR3, the DNA is TGTGCCAGCGCAGGACGGGGGGTAGTCACAGATACGCAGTATTTT.

This chain connects TRBV20-1 to TRBJ2-7; the match to TRBD2 covers 10 bases. Germline lookup yields CDR1 DFQATT and CDR2 SNEGSKA (reference sequence). This CDR3 spans 13 amino acids. The J segment lost 6 bases and the V segment lost 6 bases, leaving 8 bases of the junction unmatched. In DNA, the CDR3 is TGCAGTGCGCCGTCTAGCGGGGGTGGCGAGCAGTACGTC. It codes for CSAPSSGGGEQYV.

This clonotype was counted ten times or more. The rearrangement uses TRBV29-1 and TRBJ2-7; 7 bases are shared with TRBD1. V dropped 4 bases and J dropped 6; count of bases not matched to a gene: 3. Germline lookup yields CDR1 SQVTM and CDR2 ANQGSEA. This CDR3 comprises 11 residues. The chain's CDR3 is CSVATGAEQYF. The CDR3 coding sequence is TGCAGCGTTGCCACAGGGGCCGAGCAGTACTTC.

The chain carries TRBV20-1 and TRBJ1-2; D possibly corresponds to TRBD1 (5 bases). CDR1 is DFQATT and CDR2 is SNEGSKA in the germline V gene (reference sequence). The CDR3 is made up of 10 amino acids. V was trimmed by 7 bases and J by 6 bases, leaving 9 bases between them. In nucleotides, the CDR3 is TGCAGTGATGCCAGGGATGGCTACACCTTC. Encoded protein: CSDARDGYTF.

This clonotype has ten or more counts. The rearrangement joins TRBV7-9 to TRBJ2-1; tentative D call: TRBD2 (6 bases). This CDR3 has 14 amino acids. V was cut by 1 base and J by 11 bases, with 15 bases left in between. The germline V gene has CDR1 SEHNR and CDR2 FQNEAQ (reference sequence). CDR3 amino acids: CASSLVGTPNQQFF. CDR3 in DNA: TGTGCCAGCAGCTTAGTGGGGACTCCCAACCAGCAGTTCTTC.

The chain employs TRBV7-6 and TRBJ2-7, with 11 bases matching TRBD2. With 8 bases clipped from V and 0 bases from J, the junction kept 12 bases outside the gene matches. The germline V gene has CDR1 SGHVS and CDR2 FNYEAQ. This CDR3 region has 17 residues. CDR3 nucleotide sequence: TGTGCCAGCTCTCGTGCTAGCGGGGGGCTAAGCTCCTACGAGCAGTACTTC. It translates to CASSRASGGLSSYEQYF.

This clonotype occurred a few times. The rearrangement uses TRBV6-2 or TRBV6-3 and TRBJ1-1; D is unresolved. This CDR3 contains 12 residues. CDR1 is MNHEY, CDR2 SVGEGT, per germline. V was trimmed by 3 bases and J by 8 bases, leaving 10 bases between them. The CDR3: CASSYWESEAFF. The CDR3 DNA sequence: TGTGCCAGCAGTTATTGGGAAAGCGAAGCTTTCTTT.